This T cell receptor (beta chain) was identified during a study of blood T cell repertoires in COVID-19. Whole-study context: Samples came from the United States, Italy and Spain, spanning acute and convalescent COVID-19. In each case, the material was cDNA or gDNA derived from T cells, B-cell-depleted T cells, or PBMCs.

V lost 10 bases, J lost 3 bases, and 13 bases stayed unmatched. CDR1 is SGHDT and CDR2 is YYEEEE in the germline V gene. This CDR3 is built from 14 residues. Methods used by the authors: Reference gene primer amplification in the assay estimated nucleated cell counts. Clones were sequenced by immunoSEQ multiplex PCR, and TCRdb holds only the in-frame ones, with some missing. V, J and clone size are taken as reported in that table, and D and trimming were inferred from the DNA itself. The repertoire holds about 180,000 clones, with around 87% as singletons. The sequence came from a man in his 60s with COVID-19, enrolled during active disease. V and J are TRBV5-6 and TRBJ2-7; the match to TRBD2 covers 7 bases. The sequenced sample consisted of peripheral blood. CDR3 amino acids: CASIGGGRGYEQYF. The CDR3 coding sequence is TGTGCCTCAATAGGTGGCGGGAGAGGCTACGAGCAGTACTTC.